These T cell receptor beta chains were read from a single sample in a study of Ad26.COV2.S vaccination and SARS-CoV-2 variants. TCRdb's table, derived via immunoSEQ multiplex PCR, lists solely in-frame clones and lacks some. The table has about 400,000 clones, about nine tenths seen once. Sequencing was performed on peripheral blood, taken in a trial of Ad26.COV2.S vaccine versus placebo. All receptors come from a person between 18 and 60 years old who received the Ad26.COV2.S COVID-19 vaccine or a placebo. Both conserved end residues are part of each CDR3. The D gene is left open where the match is weak. Size tells how often a clone was seen (once, few, many) or the class of an expanded clone, and some rows leave it out.

TRBV10-1	NA	NA	TRBJ2-1	CASSGTRYNEQFF	TGCGCCAGCTCCGGGACCCGATACAATGAGCAGTTCTTC
TRBV23-1	NA	NA	TRBJ1-1	CASSQVGRRGAFF	TGCGCCAGCAGTCAAGTGGGCAGGAGGGGAGCTTTCTTT
TRBV6-5	NA	NA	TRBJ2-7	CASSSVLTGYEQYF	TGTGCCAGCAGTTCTGTCCTAACAGGGTACGAGCAGTACTTC
TRBV9	NA	many	TRBJ1-5	CASSVDGGANQPQHF	TGTGCCAGCAGCGTAGATGGAGGGGCTAACCAGCCCCAGCATTTT
TRBV30	NA	NA	TRBJ1-1	CAWSKDSHTEAFF	TGTGCCTGGAGCAAGGACAGCCACACTGAAGCTTTCTTT
TRBV6-1	TRBD2	once	TRBJ2-1	CASSEQREGGEQFF	TGTGCCAGCAGTGAACAGCGGGAGGGAGGTGAGCAGTTCTTC
TRBV19	TRBD2	NA	TRBJ2-7	CASSESGIYEQYF	TGTGCCAGTAGTGAAAGCGGGATCTACGAGCAGTACTTC
TRBV7-2	NA	NA	TRBJ2-7	CASRRGGRNYEQYF	TGTGCCAGCAGGAGGGGGGGGCGGAATTACGAGCAGTACTTC
TRBV9	TRBD2	NA	TRBJ2-5	CASSAGLAGEETQYF	TGTGCCAGCAGCGCGGGACTAGCGGGAGAAGAGACCCAGTACTTC
TRBV28	NA	few	TRBJ1-6	CASSFFPNQGIETIF	TGTGCCAGCAGTTTCTTTCCGAATCAGGGGATCGAAACTATCTTT
TRBV30	TRBD2	NA	TRBJ2-1	CAWRLAGGPFNEQFF	TGTGCCTGGAGACTAGCGGGAGGGCCTTTCAATGAGCAGTTCTTC
TRBV12-3/TRBV12-4	NA	NA	TRBJ2-6	CASTYSRANVLTF	TGTGCCAGCACCTACTCTAGGGCCAACGTCCTGACTTTC
TRBV12-5	TRBD1	few	TRBJ1-1	CASGLVGGTGETEAFF	TGTGCTAGTGGTTTGGTAGGCGGAACAGGGGAAACTGAAGCTTTCTTT
TRBV4-2	NA	NA	TRBJ1-4	CASSQAGPSRLANEKLFF	TGTGCCAGCAGCCAAGCGGGCCCCTCAAGGTTGGCTAATGAAAAACTGTTTTTT
TRBV6-5	NA	NA	TRBJ2-7	CASSTGLGGEQYF	TGTGCCAGCAGTACGGGACTTGGTGGGGAGCAGTACTTC
TRBV7-6	TRBD1	NA	TRBJ1-2	CASSLEGQGVHGYTF	TGTGCCAGCAGCTTAGAGGGACAGGGGGTTCATGGCTACACCTTC
TRBV24-1	TRBD1	NA	TRBJ2-1	CATSASGQAYNEQFF	TGTGCCACCAGTGCATCGGGACAGGCCTACAATGAGCAGTTCTTC
TRBV4-1	NA	NA	TRBJ1-5	CASSQVVGLNQPQHF	TGCGCCAGCAGCCAAGTTGTAGGTCTCAATCAGCCCCAGCATTTT
TRBV5-4	NA	NA	TRBJ2-5	CASSGNGGGETQYF	TGTGCCAGCTCGGGAAACGGGGGTGGAGAGACCCAGTACTTC
TRBV27	NA	NA	TRBJ1-2	CASSLRDPANYGYTF	TGTGCCAGCAGTTTACGGGACCCAGCTAACTATGGCTACACCTTC
TRBV11-1	NA	once	TRBJ2-7	CASSLQGRTYEQYF	TGTGCCAGCAGCTTGCAGGGACGTACGTACGAGCAGTACTTC
TRBV4-1	NA	NA	TRBJ2-5	CASSPHPQNQETQYF	TGCGCCAGCAGCCCCCATCCTCAGAATCAAGAGACCCAGTACTTC
TRBV5-6	NA	NA	TRBJ2-1	CASSWDLNNEQFF	TGTGCCAGCAGCTGGGACCTAAACAATGAGCAGTTCTTC
TRBV7-3	NA	once	TRBJ2-7	CASSLQGGYEQYF	TGTGCCAGCAGCTTACAGGGGGGCTACGAGCAGTACTTC
TRBV12-3/TRBV12-4	NA	NA	TRBJ1-1	CASSLPSSREAFF	TGTGCCAGCAGTTTACCCTCCTCCCGGGAAGCTTTCTTT
TRBV4-3	NA	NA	TRBJ1-1	CASSPPGRVHEAFF	TGCGCCAGCAGCCCCCCCGGCAGGGTTCATGAAGCTTTCTTT
TRBV30	NA	NA	TRBJ2-4	CAWRSPGVLAKNIQYF	TGTGCCTGGAGGTCCCCAGGGGTTTTAGCCAAAAACATTCAGTACTTC
TRBV28	TRBD2	NA	TRBJ2-1	CASSSASGWGGDEQFF	TGTGCCAGCAGTTCCGCTAGCGGGTGGGGCGGGGATGAGCAGTTCTTC
TRBV6-5	TRBD2	NA	TRBJ2-1	CASSRGLAGVSEQFF	TGTGCCAGCAGCCGTGGACTAGCGGGAGTGAGTGAGCAGTTCTTC
TRBV19	NA	NA	TRBJ1-2	CASSMVLRGLIGYTF	TGTGCCAGTAGTATGGTCTTGCGGGGCCTCATTGGCTACACCTTC
TRBV28	NA	NA	TRBJ1-1	CASTPHASSTEAFF	TGTGCCAGCACCCCTCACGCAAGCAGCACTGAAGCTTTCTTT
TRBV21-1	NA	NA	TRBJ2-7	CASSKVLTLQRSYEQYF	TGTGCCAGCAGCAAAGTCCTAACCCTACAGAGGTCCTACGAGCAGTACTTC
TRBV27	NA	NA	TRBJ2-7	CASSLWGTLSYEQYF	TGTGCCAGCAGTTTATGGGGGACGCTCTCCTACGAGCAGTACTTC
TRBV6-4	NA	NA	TRBJ1-1	CASSDSNFPGRTLNTEAFF	TGTGCCAGCAGTGACTCGAACTTTCCGGGGCGGACTCTGAACACTGAAGCTTTCTTT
TRBV4-1	NA	few	TRBJ1-5	CASSQEKRGTFSWANQPQHF	TGCGCCAGCAGCCAAGAGAAACGGGGGACATTTTCGTGGGCTAATCAGCCCCAGCATTTT
TRBV7-9	TRBD2	NA	TRBJ2-1	CASSYGLAGTQFF	TGTGCCAGCAGCTACGGACTAGCGGGAACGCAGTTCTTC
TRBV7-6	NA	NA	TRBJ2-5	CASTPTVEETQYF	TGTGCCAGCACCCCTACGGTGGAAGAGACCCAGTACTTC